This T cell receptor beta chain derives from a study of identical twins. Comments on this clonotype: The junction and the germline gene differ at one end; a read error may be behind it.

TCRdb recomputed calls from the 5' RACE reads with MiXCR, one row per CDR3 protein. This sample yields about 520,000 distinct CDR3 sequences, of which less than 25% are seen a single time; around 0.9% belongs to the top ten. The CDR3 runs 15 residues. Looked up from germline, CDR1 is SGHDT and CDR2 is YYEEEE. This sample was also put to use in a study of T cells expressing NK-cell markers. This second report adds: Dominant NKG2C+ clonotype frequencies of roughly 1.0-7.0% of CD8+ T cells were measured in over five donors.

This clonotype was sampled from a woman between 18 and 29 years old in good health. Material: CD4+ T cells sorted from blood. The chain has TRBV5-6 and TRBJ2-7; TRBD2 matches 10 bases. In nucleotides, the CDR3 is TGTGCCAGCATCTTGGGGACTAGCGACTACTACGAGCAGTACTTC. Protein product: CASILGTSDYYEQYF. The entire variable domain, with the rest obtained from reference TRBV5-6 and TRBJ2-7, is as follows: DAGVTQSPTHLIKTRGQQVTLRCSPKSGHDTVSWYQQALGQGPQFIFQYYEEEERQRGNFPDRFSGHQFPNYSSELNVNALLLGDSALYLCASILGTSDYYEQYFGPGTRLTVT.